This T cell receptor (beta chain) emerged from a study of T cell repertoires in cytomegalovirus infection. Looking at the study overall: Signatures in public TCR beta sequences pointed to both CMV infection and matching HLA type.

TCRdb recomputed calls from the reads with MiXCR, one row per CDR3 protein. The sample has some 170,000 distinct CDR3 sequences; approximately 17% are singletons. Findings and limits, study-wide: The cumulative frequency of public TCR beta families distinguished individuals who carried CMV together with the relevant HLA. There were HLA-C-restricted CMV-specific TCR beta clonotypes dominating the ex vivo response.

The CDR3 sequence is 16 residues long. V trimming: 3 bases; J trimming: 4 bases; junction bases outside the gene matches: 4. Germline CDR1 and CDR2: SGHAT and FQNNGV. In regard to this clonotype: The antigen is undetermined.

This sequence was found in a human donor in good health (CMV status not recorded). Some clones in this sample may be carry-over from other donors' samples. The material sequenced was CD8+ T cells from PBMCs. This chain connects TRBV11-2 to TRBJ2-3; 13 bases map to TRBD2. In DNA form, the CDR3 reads TGTGCCAGCAGCTTGACACTAGCGGGGGGGCCAGATACGCAGTATTTT. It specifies CASSLTLAGGPDTQYF.